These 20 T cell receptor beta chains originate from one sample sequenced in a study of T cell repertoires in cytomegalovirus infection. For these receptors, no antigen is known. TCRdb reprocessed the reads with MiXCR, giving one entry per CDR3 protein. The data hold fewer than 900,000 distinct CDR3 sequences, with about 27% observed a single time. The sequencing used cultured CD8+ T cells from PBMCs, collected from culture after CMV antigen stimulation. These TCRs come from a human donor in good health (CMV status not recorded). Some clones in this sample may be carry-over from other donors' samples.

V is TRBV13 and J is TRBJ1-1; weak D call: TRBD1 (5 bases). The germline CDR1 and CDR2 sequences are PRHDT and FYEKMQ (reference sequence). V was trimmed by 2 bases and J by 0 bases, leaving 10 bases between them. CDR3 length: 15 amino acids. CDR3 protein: CASSLRPGLNTEAFF. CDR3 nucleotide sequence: TGTGCCAGCAGCTTAAGGCCGGGGCTGAACACTGAAGCTTTCTTT.

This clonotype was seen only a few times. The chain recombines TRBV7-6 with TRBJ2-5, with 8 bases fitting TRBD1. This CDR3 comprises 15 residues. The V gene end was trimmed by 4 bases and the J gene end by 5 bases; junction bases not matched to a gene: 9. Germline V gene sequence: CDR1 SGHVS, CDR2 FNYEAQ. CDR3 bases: TGTGCCAGCAGCTCCGGAGAGGACAGGGACGAGACCCAGTACTTC. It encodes CASSSGEDRDETQYF.

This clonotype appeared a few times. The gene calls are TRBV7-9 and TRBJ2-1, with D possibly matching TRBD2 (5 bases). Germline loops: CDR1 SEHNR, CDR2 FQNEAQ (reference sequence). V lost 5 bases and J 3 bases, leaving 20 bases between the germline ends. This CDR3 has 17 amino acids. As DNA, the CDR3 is TGTGCCAGCAGCGCCCCCGGGGTGGGGTTACTCTACAATGAGCAGTTCTTC. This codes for CASSAPGVGLLYNEQFF. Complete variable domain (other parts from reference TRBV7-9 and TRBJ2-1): DTGVSQNPRHKITKRGQNVTFRCDPISEHNRLYWYRQTLGQGPEFLTYFQNEAQLEKSRLLSDRFSAERPKGSFSTLEIQRTEQGDSAMYLCASSAPGVGLLYNEQFFGPGTRLTVL.

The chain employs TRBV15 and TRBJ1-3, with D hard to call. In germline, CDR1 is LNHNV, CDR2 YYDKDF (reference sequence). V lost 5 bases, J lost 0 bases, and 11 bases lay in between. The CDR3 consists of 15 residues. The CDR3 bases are TGTGCCACCAGCGAGAGCCGACTCTCTGGAAACACCATATATTTT. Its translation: CATSESRLSGNTIYF.

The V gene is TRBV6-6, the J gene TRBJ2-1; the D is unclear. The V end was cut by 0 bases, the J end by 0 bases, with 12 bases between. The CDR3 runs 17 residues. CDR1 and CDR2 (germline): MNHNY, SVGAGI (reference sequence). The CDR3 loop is CASSYSNGRSSYNEQFF. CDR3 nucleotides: TGTGCCAGCAGTTACTCGAACGGACGGAGCTCCTACAATGAGCAGTTCTTC.

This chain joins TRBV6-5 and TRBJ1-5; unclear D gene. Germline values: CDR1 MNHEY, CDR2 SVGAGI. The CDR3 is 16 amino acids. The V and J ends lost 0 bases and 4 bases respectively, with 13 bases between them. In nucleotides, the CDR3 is TGTGCCAGCAGTTACTCGGCGGTCAGAAAAAATCAGCCCCAGCATTTT. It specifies CASSYSAVRKNQPQHF.

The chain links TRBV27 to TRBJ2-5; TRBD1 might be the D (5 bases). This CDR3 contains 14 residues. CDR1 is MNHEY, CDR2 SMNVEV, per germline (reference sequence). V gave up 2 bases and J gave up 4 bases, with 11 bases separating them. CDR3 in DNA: TGTGCCAGCAGTTTACAGGGTTTAGGAGAGACCCAGTACTTC. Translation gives CASSLQGLGETQYF.

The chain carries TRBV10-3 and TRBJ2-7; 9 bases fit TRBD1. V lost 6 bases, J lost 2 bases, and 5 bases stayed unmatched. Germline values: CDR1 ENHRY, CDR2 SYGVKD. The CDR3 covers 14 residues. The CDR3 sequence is CAIRGTGFAYEQYF. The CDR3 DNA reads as TGTGCCATCAGGGGGACAGGGTTCGCCTACGAGCAGTACTTC.

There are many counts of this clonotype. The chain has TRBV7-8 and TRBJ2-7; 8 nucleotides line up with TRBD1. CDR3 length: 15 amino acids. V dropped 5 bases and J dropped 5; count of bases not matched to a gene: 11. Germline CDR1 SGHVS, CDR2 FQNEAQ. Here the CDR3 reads CASSIPDRGWDEQYV. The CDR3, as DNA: TGTGCCAGCAGCATTCCTGACAGGGGATGGGACGAGCAGTACGTC.

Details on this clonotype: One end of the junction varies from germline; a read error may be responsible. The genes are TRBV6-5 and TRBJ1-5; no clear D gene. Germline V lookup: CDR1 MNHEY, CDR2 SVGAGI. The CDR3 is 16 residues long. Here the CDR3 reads CANSYSRWDSNQPQHF. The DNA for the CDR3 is TGTGCCAACAGTTACTCAAGGTGGGATAGCAATCAGCCCCAGCATTTT.

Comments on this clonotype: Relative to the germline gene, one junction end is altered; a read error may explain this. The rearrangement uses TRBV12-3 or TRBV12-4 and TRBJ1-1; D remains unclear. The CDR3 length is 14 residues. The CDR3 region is CASSLSAMKTEAFF. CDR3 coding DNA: TGTGCCAGCAGTTTATCGGCAATGAAAACTGAAGCTTTCTTT.

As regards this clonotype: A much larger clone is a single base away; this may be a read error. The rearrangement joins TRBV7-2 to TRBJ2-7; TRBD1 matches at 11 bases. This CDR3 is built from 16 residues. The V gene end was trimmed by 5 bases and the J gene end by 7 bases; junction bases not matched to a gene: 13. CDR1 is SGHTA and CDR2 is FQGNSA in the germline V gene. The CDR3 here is CASSPWTGGAVKEQYF. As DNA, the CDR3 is TGTGCCAGCAGCCCATGGACAGGGGGCGCAGTAAAGGAGCAGTACTTC. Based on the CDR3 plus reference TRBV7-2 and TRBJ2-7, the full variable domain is GAGVSQSPSNKVTEKGKDVELRCDPISGHTALYWYRQSLGQGLEFLIYFQGNSAPDKSGLPSDRFSAERTGGSVSTLTIQRTQQEDSAVYLCASSPWTGGAVKEQYFGPGTRLTVT.

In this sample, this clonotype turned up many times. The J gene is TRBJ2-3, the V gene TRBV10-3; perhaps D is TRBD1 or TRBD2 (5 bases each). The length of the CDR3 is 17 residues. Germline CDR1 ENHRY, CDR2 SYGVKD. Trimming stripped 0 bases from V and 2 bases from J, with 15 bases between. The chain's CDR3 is CAISESGPRNITDTQYF. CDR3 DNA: TGTGCCATCAGTGAGTCGGGACCCAGGAACATCACAGATACGCAGTATTTT.

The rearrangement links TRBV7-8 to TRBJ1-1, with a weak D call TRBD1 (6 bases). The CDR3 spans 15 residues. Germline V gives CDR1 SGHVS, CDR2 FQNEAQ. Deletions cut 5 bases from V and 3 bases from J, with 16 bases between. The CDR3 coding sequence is TGTGCCAGCAGCCGAAAGACAGGCTCGTACACTGAAGCTTTCTTT. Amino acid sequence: CASSRKTGSYTEAFF.

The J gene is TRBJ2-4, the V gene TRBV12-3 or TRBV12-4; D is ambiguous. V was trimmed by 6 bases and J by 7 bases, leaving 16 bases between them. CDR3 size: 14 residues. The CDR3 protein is CASSPPGVGNIQYF. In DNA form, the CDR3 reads TGTGCCAGCAGCCCCCCTGGGGTGGGGAACATTCAGTACTTC.

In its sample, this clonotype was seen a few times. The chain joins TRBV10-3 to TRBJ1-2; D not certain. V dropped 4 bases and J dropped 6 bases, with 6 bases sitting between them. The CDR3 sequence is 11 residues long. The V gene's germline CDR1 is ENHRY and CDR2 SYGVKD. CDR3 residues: CAISGEHGYTF. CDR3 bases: TGTGCCATCAGTGGGGAGCATGGCTACACCTTC.

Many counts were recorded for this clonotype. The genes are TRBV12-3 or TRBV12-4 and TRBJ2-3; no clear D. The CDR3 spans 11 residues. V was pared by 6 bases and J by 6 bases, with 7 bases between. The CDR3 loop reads CASSLVDTQYF. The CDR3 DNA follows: TGTGCCAGCAGCCTTGTCGATACGCAGTATTTT.

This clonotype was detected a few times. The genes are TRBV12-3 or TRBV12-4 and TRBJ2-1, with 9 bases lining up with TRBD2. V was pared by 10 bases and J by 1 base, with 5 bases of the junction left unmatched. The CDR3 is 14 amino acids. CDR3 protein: CAIKGLASYNEQFF. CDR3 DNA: TGTGCCATAAAGGGACTAGCTTCCTACAATGAGCAGTTCTTC.

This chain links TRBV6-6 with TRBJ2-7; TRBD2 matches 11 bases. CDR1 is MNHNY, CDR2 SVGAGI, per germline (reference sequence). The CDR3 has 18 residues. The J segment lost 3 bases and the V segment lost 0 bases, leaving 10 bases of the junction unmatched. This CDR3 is CASSYSILPGTSGYEQYF. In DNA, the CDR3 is TGTGCCAGCAGTTACTCGATACTCCCCGGGACTAGCGGCTACGAGCAGTACTTC.

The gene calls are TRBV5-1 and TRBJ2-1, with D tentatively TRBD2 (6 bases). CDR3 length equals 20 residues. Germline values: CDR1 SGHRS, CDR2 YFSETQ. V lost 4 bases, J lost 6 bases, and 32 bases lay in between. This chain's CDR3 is CASSPVMEGYLERFINEQFF. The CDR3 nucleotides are TGCGCCAGCAGCCCCGTGATGGAGGGTTACCTAGAACGATTTATCAATGAGCAGTTCTTC.